This T cell receptor (beta chain) was sequenced in a study of cytomegalovirus exposure and HLA in healthy donors. To note about this clone: Its target is not known.

The PCR employed 60 Vbeta primers together with 13 Jbeta primers. The protocol was immunoSEQ multiplex PCR, while the TCRdb copy is restricted to in-frame clones and leaves out a portion. The sample contains about 180,000 clones, roughly 77% of which appear only once. Study-wide points: V- and J-gene trimming in TCR beta was tied to a missense DCLRE1C variant by an analysis performed later.

V lost 5 bases and J 7 bases, leaving 12 bases between the germline ends. The CDR3 sequence is 13 residues long. In germline, CDR1 is MDHEN, CDR2 SYDVKM. This sequence originates from a young woman in good health and CMV-seropositive. This chain connects TRBV28 to TRBJ1-5; the D is unclear. Material: PBMCs. CDR3 DNA: TGTGCCAGCAGTCCCACAGTGCTGCAGCCCCAGCATTTT. Translation: CASSPTVLQPQHF.